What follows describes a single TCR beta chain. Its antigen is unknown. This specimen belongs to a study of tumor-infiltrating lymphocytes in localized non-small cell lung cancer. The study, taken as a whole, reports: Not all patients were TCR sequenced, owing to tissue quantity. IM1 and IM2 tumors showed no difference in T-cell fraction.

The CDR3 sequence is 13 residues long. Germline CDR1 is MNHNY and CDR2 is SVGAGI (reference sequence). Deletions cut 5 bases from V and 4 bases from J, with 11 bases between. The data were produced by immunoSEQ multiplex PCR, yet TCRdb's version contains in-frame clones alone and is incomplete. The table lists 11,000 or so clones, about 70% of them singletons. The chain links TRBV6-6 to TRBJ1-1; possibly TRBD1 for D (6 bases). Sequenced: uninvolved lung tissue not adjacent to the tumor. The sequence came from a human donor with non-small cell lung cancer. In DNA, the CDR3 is TGTGCCAGCAGTACCACCAGGGGCACTGAAGCTTTCTTT. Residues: CASSTTRGTEAFF.